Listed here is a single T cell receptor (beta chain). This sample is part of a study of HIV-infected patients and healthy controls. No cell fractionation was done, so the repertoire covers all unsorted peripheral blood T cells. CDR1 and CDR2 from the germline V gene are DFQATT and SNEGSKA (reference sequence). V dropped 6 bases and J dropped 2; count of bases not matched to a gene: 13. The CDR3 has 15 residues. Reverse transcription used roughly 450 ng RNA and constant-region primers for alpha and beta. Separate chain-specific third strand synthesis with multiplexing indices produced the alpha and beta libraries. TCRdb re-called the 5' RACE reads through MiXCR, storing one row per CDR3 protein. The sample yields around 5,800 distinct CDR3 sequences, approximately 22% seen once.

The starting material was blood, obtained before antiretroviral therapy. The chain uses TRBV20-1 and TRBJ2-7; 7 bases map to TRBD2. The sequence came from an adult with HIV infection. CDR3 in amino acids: CSALGLHSNPYEQYF. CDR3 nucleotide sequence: TGCAGTGCCTTGGGACTACACTCGAACCCCTACGAGCAGTACTTC.